This record concerns one T cell receptor beta chain sequence. Trimming took 1 base from V and 8 from J, leaving 8 bases between them. The V gene's germline CDR1 is SGHNT and CDR2 YENEEA. The CDR3 loop spans 13 amino acids. Method: immunoSEQ multiplex PCR; TCRdb's copy keeps in-frame clones and lacks some. The sample contains 95,000 to 130,000 clones, 90% of which appear only once. This sample is drawn from a study of T cell clones after liver transplantation. The J gene is TRBJ1-4, the V gene TRBV11-3; D is unclear. Sequenced material: CD4+ T cells from blood, taken 12 months after liver transplant. This TCR came from a human patient who received a liver transplant. Some T cells may have come from the graft donor. CDR3 sequence: CASSLAFSEKLFF. The CDR3 region has the DNA TGTGCCAGCAGCTTAGCGTTCTCCGAAAAACTGTTTTTT.